What follows is one TCR beta chain and its context. Its antigen specificity is not known. The sample holds no much larger clone one base away, and base qualities are not on file. TCRbeta CDR3 regions were amplified from genomic DNA using the immunoSEQ Assay, a bias-controlled multiplex PCR. In the source study's methods: The number of nucleated cells in each sample was estimated from the amplification of reference gene primers within the assay. To quantify the absolute abundance of each unique TCRbeta CDR3 rearrangement, sequence reads were collapsed and filtered. For each sample, productive Simpson clonality was calculated as the square root of Simpson's diversity index across productive rearrangements. This is the immuneACCESS table as TCRdb keeps it, with only in-frame sequences that have V and J called. A part of the clones is gone; compared with another copy, unresolved V genes explain less than half, and the rest is unexplained. V, J and clone size derive from that table, while D and trimming were established from the DNA sequence. In this sample the table shows 250,000 to 350,000 clones, more than 70% of which occur a single time. The top ten hold about 5.7% of the sample.

Participants in the prospective study were enrolled through a virtual design, were aged roughly 18 to 90 years, and lived in about 25 United States geographic areas. Cohort assignment in the prospective study relied on participant-reported clinical history from a screening survey and a study questionnaire. For ImmuneRACE Cohort 3, a participant was defined as recovered based on two consecutive negative NP/OP PCR tests, clearance by a healthcare professional, or resolution of symptoms. Mobile phlebotomists in the prospective study collected whole blood, serum and a nasopharyngeal or oropharyngeal swab from every participant. Over an approximately 2-month period, participants in the prospective study had the option of providing additional blood draws and questionnaires. Blood samples from the prospective study were shipped frozen or at room temperature prior to DNA extraction. The data derive from a study of blood T cell repertoires in COVID-19 (dated by TCRdb to the early 2020s). Background on the whole study: Samples from collaborators originated in the United States, Italy and Spain and spanned both the acute and convalescent phases of COVID-19. The prospective study material was composed of cDNA or gDNA derived from T cells, B-cell-depleted T cells, or PBMCs. The dataset comprised deeply sampled blood TCRbeta repertoires from subjects exposed to, actively infected with, or recovered from COVID-19. A freely available public database, intended as a resource for researchers studying the immune response to SARS-CoV-2, is where the repertoires were released. The samples were drawn from two sources: the first 160 participants of the ongoing ImmuneRACE study, and approximately 1,300 subjects contributed by 6 global collaborators. The sample metadata nearly always contained a de-identified subject ID, COVID-19 status, age in years and sex. Where HLA class I and class II types were available, the types were taken from metadata supplied by the sample provider, not from assay-based typing. Overall results and qualifications from the work: Clinical and demographic metadata were provided uncurated, with the amount varying by source and participant.

The source of this sequence is a woman aged 30 to 39 who had recovered from COVID-19. Sequenced input: PBMCs or T cells enriched from blood (not recorded which).

Read as DNA, the sequence is TGTGCCAGCAGCTTCCCCGGAGGCAATCAGCCCCAGCATTTT. Translated, this is CASSFPGGNQPQHF. The chain is assembled from TRBV7-9 and TRBJ1-5; no D gene is confidently identified. V lost 3 bases and J lost 2 bases; the stretch between them is 8 bases long. CDR1 SEHNR and CDR2 FQNEAQ are derived from the germline V gene (reference sequence). The CDR3 goes from the cysteine to the phenylalanine over 14 residues. Kept here is only the CDR3 DNA, which spans 42 bases and is read in frame from base 1.